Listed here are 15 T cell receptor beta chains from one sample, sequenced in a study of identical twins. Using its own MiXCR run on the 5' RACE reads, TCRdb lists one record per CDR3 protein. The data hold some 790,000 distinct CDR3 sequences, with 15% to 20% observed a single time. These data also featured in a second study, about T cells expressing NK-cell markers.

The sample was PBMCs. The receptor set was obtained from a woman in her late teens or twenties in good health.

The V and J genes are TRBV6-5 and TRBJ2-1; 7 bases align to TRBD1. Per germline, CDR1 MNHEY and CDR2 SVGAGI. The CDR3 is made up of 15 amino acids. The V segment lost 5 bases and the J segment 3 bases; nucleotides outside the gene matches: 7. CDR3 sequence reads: CASSNRDSLYNEQFF. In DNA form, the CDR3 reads TGTGCCAGCAGTAACCGGGACAGCCTCTACAATGAGCAGTTCTTC.

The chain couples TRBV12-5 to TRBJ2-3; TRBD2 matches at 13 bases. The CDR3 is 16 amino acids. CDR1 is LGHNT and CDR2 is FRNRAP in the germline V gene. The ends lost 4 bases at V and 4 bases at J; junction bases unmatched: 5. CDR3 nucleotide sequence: TGTGCTAGTGGTTCCGGACTAGCGGGAGCATCAGATACGCAGTATTTT. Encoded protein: CASGSGLAGASDTQYF.

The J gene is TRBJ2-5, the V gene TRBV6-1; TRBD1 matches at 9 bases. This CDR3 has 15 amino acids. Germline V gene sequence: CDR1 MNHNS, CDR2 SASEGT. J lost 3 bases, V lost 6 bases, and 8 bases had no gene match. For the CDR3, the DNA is TGTGCCAGCAGAAGCTCGGACAGGGGAGAAGAGACCCAGTACTTC. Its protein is CASRSSDRGEETQYF.

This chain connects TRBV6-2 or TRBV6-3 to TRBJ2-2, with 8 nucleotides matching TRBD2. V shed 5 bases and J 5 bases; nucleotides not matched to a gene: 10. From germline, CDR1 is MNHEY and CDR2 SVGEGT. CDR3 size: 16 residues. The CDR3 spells CASSTSGSIGTGELFF. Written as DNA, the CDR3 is TGTGCCAGCAGTACAAGCGGGAGTATCGGAACCGGGGAGCTGTTTTTT.

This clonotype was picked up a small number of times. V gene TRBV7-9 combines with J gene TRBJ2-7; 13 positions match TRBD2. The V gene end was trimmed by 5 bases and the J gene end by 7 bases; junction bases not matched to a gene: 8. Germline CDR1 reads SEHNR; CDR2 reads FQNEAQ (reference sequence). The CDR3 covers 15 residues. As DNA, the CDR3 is TGTGCCAGCAGCCAACACGGACTAGCGGGGGATGAGCAGTACTTC. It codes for CASSQHGLAGDEQYF. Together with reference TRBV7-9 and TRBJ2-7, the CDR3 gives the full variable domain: DTGVSQNPRHKITKRGQNVTFRCDPISEHNRLYWYRQTLGQGPEFLTYFQNEAQLEKSRLLSDRFSAERPKGSFSTLEIQRTEQGDSAMYLCASSQHGLAGDEQYFGPGTRLTVT.

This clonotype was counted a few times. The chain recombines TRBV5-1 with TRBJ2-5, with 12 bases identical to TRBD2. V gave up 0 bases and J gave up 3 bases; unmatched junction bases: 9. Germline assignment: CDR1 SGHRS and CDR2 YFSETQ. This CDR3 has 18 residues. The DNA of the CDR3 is TGCGCCAGCAGCTTGGGAGCACCGCTAGCGGGGGGGAAAGAGACCCAGTACTTC. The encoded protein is CASSLGAPLAGGKETQYF.

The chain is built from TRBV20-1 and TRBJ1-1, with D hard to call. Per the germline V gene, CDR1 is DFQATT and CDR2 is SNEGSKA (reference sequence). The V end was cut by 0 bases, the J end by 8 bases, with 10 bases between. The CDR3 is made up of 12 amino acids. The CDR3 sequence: CSARDSPLEAFF. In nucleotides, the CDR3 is TGCAGTGCTAGAGATAGCCCGCTCGAAGCTTTCTTT.

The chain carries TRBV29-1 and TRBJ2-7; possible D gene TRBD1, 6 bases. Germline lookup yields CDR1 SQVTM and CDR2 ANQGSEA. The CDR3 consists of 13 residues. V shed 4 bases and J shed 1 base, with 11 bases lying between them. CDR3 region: CSVVQGPSYEQYF. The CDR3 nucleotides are TGCAGCGTTGTACAGGGCCCGTCCTACGAGCAGTACTTC.

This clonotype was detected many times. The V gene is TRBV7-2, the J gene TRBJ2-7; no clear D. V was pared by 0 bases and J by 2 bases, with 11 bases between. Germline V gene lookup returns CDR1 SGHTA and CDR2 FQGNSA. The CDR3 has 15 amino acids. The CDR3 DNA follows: TGTGCCAGCAGCTTAGCGAGCCACAGCACCTACGAGCAGTACTTC. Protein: CASSLASHSTYEQYF.

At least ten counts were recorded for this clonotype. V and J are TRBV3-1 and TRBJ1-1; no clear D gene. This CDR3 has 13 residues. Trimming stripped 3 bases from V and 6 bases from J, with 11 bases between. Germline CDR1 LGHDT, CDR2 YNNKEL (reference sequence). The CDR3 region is CASSHLRVPEAFF. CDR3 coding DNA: TGTGCCAGCAGCCATCTCCGGGTTCCTGAAGCTTTCTTT. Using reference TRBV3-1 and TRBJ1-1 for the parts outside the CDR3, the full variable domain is DTAVSQTPKYLVTQMGNDKSIKCEQNLGHDTMYWYKQDSKKFLKIMFSYNNKELIINETVPNRFSPKSPDKAHLNLHINSLELGDSAVYFCASSHLRVPEAFFGQGTRLTVV.

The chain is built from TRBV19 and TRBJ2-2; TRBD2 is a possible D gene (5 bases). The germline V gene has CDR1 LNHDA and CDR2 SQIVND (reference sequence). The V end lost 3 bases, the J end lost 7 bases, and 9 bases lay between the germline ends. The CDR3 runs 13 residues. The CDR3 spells CASSMGDVGELFF. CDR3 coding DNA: TGTGCCAGTAGTATGGGAGACGTCGGGGAGCTGTTTTTT.

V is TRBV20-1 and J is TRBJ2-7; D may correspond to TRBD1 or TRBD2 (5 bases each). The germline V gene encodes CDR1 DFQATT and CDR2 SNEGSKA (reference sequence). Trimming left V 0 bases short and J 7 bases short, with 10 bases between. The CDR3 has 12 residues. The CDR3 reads CSARELGAEQYF. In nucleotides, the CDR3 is TGCAGTGCTAGAGAACTAGGGGCGGAGCAGTACTTC.

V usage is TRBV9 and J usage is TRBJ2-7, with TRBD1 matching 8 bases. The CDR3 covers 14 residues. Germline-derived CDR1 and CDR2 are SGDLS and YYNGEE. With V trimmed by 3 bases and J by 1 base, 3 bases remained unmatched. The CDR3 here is CASSEQGESYEQYF. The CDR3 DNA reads TGTGCCAGCAGCGAACAGGGGGAATCCTACGAGCAGTACTTC.

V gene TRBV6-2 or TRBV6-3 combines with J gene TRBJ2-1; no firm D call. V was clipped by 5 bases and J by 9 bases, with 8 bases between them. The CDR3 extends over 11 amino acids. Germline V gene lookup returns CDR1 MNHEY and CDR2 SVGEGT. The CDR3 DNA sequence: TGTGCCAGCAGTCCTAGGTTTGAGCAGTTCTTC. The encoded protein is CASSPRFEQFF.

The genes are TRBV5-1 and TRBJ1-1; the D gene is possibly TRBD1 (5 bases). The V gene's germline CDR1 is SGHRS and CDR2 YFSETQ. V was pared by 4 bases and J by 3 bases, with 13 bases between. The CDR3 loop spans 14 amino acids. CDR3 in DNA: TGCGCCAGCAGCCCCAAAGGAGGGGACACTGAAGCTTTCTTT. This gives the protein CASSPKGGDTEAFF.